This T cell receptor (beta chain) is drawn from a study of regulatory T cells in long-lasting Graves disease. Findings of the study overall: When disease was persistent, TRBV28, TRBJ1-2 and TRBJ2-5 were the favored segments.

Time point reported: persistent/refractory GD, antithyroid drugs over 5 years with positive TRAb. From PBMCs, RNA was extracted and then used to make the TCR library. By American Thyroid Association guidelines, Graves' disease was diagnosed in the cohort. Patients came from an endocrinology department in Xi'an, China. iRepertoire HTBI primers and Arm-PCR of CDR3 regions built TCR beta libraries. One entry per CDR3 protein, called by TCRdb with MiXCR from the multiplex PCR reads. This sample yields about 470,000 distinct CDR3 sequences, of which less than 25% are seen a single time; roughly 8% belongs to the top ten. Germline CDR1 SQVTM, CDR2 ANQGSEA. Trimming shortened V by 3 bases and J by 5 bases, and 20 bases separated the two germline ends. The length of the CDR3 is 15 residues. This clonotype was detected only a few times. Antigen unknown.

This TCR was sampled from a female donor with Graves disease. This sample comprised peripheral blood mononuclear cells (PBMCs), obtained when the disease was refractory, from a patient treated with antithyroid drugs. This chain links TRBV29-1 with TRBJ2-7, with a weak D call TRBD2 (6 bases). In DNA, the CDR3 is TGCAGCGTTGATGGAGGGCAGGGAGTGGGAAACGAGCAGTACTTC. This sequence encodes CSVDGGQGVGNEQYF.